The 20 T cell receptor beta chains below were found in one sample sequenced in a study of technical replicates of blood from several donors. This table comes from immunoSEQ multiplex PCR, and its TCRdb copy is limited to in-frame clones, with some not included. This sample carries roughly 79,000 clones, around 95% of them seen once, and the ten largest clones take 0.35% to 0.45%. Sequenced: T cells isolated from PBMCs. These receptors were collected from a human donor in good health.

The rearrangement links TRBV11-1 to TRBJ1-1; D ambiguous. V was pared by 5 bases and J by 3 bases, with 13 bases between. This CDR3 has 14 amino acids. The germline V gene encodes CDR1 SGHAT and CDR2 FQDESV (reference sequence). Written as DNA, the CDR3 is TGTGCCAGCAGCCCCGAGAGAAGTTACACTGAAGCTTTCTTT. Its translation is CASSPERSYTEAFF. Complete variable domain (other parts from reference TRBV11-1 and TRBJ1-1): EAEVAQSPRYKITEKSQAVAFWCDPISGHATLYWYRQILGQGPELLVQFQDESVVDDSQLPKDRFSAERLKGVDSTLKIQPAELGDSAMYLCASSPERSYTEAFFGQGTRLTVV.

The J gene is TRBJ2-5, the V gene TRBV14; 10 bases line up with TRBD2. The CDR3 totals 15 residues. V was pared by 1 base and J by 5 bases, with 4 bases of the junction left unmatched. Germline-derived CDR1 and CDR2 are SGHDN and FVKESK. The CDR3 nucleotides read TGTGCCAGCAGCCAAGTACTAGCGGGATATGAGACCCAGTACTTC. Residues: CASSQVLAGYETQYF. Complete variable domain (other parts from reference TRBV14 and TRBJ2-5): EAGVTQFPSHSVIEKGQTVTLRCDPISGHDNLYWYRRVMGKEIKFLLHFVKESKQDESGMPNNRFLAERTGGTYSTLKVQPAELEDSGVYFCASSQVLAGYETQYFGPGTRLLVL.

The J gene is TRBJ1-5, the V gene TRBV7-9; no definite D call. CDR3 length: 14 amino acids. V lost 5 bases and J lost 0, with 8 bases in between. Germline loops: CDR1 SEHNR, CDR2 FQNEAQ (reference sequence). The DNA for the CDR3 is TGTGCCAGCAGCCTTAGCGATAGCAATCAGCCCCAGCATTTT. Protein product: CASSLSDSNQPQHF. Full variable domain (outside the CDR3, taken from reference TRBV7-9 and TRBJ1-5): DTGVSQNPRHKITKRGQNVTFRCDPISEHNRLYWYRQTLGQGPEFLTYFQNEAQLEKSRLLSDRFSAERPKGSFSTLEIQRTEQGDSAMYLCASSLSDSNQPQHFGDGTRLSIL.

The sample holds one count of this clone. The chain links TRBV28 to TRBJ1-4; 10 bases agree with TRBD1. Germline-derived CDR1 and CDR2 are MDHEN and SYDVKM. J gave up 3 bases and V 3 bases, and 4 bases lay outside the gene matches. The CDR3 has 16 amino acids. DNA of the CDR3: TGTGCCAGCAGTTTTGGGACAGGGGTTCCTAATGAAAAACTGTTTTTT. It encodes CASSFGTGVPNEKLFF.

V usage is TRBV7-9 and J usage is TRBJ1-2; a possible D gene is TRBD1 (5 bases). Germline loops: CDR1 SEHNR, CDR2 FQNEAQ (reference sequence). The CDR3 has 13 residues. The V and J ends lost 4 bases and 5 bases respectively, with 11 bases between them. CDR3: CASSSGFRYGYTF. CDR3 in DNA: TGTGCCAGCAGCTCAGGGTTTCGGTATGGCTACACCTTC.

The chain combines TRBV2 with TRBJ2-1; 14 nucleotides line up with TRBD2. Losses at the gene ends were 3 bases for V and 7 bases for J; bases not matched to a gene: 8. The CDR3 has 17 residues. Germline values: CDR1 SNHLY, CDR2 FYNNEI. The CDR3 sequence: CASSEPGTSGRGNEQFF. In DNA, the CDR3 is TGTGCCAGCAGTGAGCCCGGGACTAGCGGGAGAGGGAATGAGCAGTTCTTC.

The chain has TRBV6-1 and TRBJ1-5; no reliable D call. CDR1 is MNHNS and CDR2 is SASEGT in the germline V gene. The CDR3 runs to 13 residues. V was pared by 5 bases and J by 3 bases, with 8 bases between. This chain's CDR3 is CASSHSPNQPQHF. CDR3 DNA sequence: TGTGCCAGCAGTCATAGTCCCAATCAGCCCCAGCATTTT.

The J gene is TRBJ2-7, the V gene TRBV5-1, with TRBD1 matching 11 bases. After removal of 0 bases from V and 5 bases from J, the junction contained 7 bases not matched to a gene. CDR3 size: 16 residues. Germline assignment: CDR1 SGHRS and CDR2 YFSETQ. In nucleotides, the CDR3 is TGCGCCAGCAGCTTGGGAGGGACAGGGGGTCACGACGAGCAGTACTTC. Its protein product is CASSLGGTGGHDEQYF.

J is TRBJ2-7 and V is TRBV7-2, with 8 bases lining up with TRBD2. The CDR3 contains 16 residues. V trimming: 1 base; J trimming: 2 bases; junction bases outside the gene matches: 7. Germline V gene data show CDR1 as SGHTA and CDR2 as FQGNSA. The CDR3 protein is CASSLEVLAVTYEQYF. CDR3 sequence (DNA): TGTGCCAGCAGCTTAGAGGTACTAGCGGTAACCTACGAGCAGTACTTC. The full variable domain, in which reference TRBV7-2 and TRBJ2-7 provide the parts outside the CDR3, is GAGVSQSPSNKVTEKGKDVELRCDPISGHTALYWYRQSLGQGLEFLIYFQGNSAPDKSGLPSDRFSAERTGGSVSTLTIQRTQQEDSAVYLCASSLEVLAVTYEQYFGPGTRLTVT.

V is TRBV9 and J is TRBJ1-2; 7 nucleotides agree with TRBD1. Germline-derived CDR1 and CDR2 are SGDLS and YYNGEE. This CDR3 comprises 15 residues. J lost 4 bases, V lost 0 bases, and 6 bases had no gene match. Here the CDR3 DNA reads TGTGCCAGCAGCGTAGGACAGGGAGTCGGCTATGGCTACACCTTC. Amino acids: CASSVGQGVGYGYTF.

The chain has TRBV27 and TRBJ2-1; TRBD2 aligns across 8 bases. CDR1 and CDR2 from the germline V gene are MNHEY and SMNVEV (reference sequence). The CDR3 is 14 residues long. V lost 7 bases, J lost 6 bases, and 8 bases stayed unmatched. In nucleotides, the CDR3 is TGTGCCAGCACCACTGGGCGGGGGGCCAATGAGCAGTTCTTC. This translates into CASTTGRGANEQFF.

V is TRBV19 and J is TRBJ1-2; possible D gene TRBD1, 5 bases. CDR1 is LNHDA and CDR2 is SQIVND in the germline V gene (reference sequence). V was trimmed by 10 bases and J by 7 bases, leaving 13 bases between them. The CDR3 contains 11 residues. The DNA of the CDR3 is TGTGCCACCTGGGGGGGTCCTGGCTACACCTTC. It is translated as CATWGGPGYTF.

The chain has TRBV18 and TRBJ2-7; TRBD1 matches at 11 bases. From germline, CDR1 is KGHSH and CDR2 LQKENI. Unmatched junction bases numbered 12, after V lost 4 bases and J lost 7 bases. This CDR3 has 16 residues. CDR3 in DNA: TGTGCCAGCTCACTCCAAAGCTCCGGGACAGGGGGAGAGCAGTACTTC. As protein: CASSLQSSGTGGEQYF.

V is TRBV4-1 and J is TRBJ2-3; TRBD2 matches 8 bases. The germline V gene encodes CDR1 MGHRA and CDR2 YSYEKL. The CDR3 consists of 15 residues. V dropped 4 bases and J dropped 4; count of bases not matched to a gene: 7. This CDR3 reads CASSLRLAWADTQYF. CDR3 coding DNA: TGCGCCAGCAGCCTGCGACTAGCGTGGGCAGATACGCAGTATTTT.

The CDR3 coding sequence is TGTGCCAGCAGCTTAGAGGAGGGGTCGAACACCGGGGAGCTGTTTTTT. This sequence encodes CASSLEEGSNTGELFF. This chain joins TRBV13 and TRBJ2-2, with a possible D match to TRBD2 (6 bases). This CDR3 is built from 16 residues. The germline gives CDR1 PRHDT, CDR2 FYEKMQ (reference sequence). V was cut by 1 base and J by 0 bases, with 9 bases left in between.

The chain is built from TRBV7-8 and TRBJ2-7; the match to TRBD1 covers 9 bases. Germline V gene data show CDR1 as SGHVS and CDR2 as FQNEAQ. There are 15 residues in the CDR3. Germline trimming cut 5 bases from V and 3 bases from J; bases unmatched to any gene: 8. The CDR3 loop is CASSAGTGTFYEQYF. CDR3 bases: TGTGCCAGCAGCGCCGGGACAGGGACTTTCTACGAGCAGTACTTC. The full variable domain, its missing parts supplied by reference TRBV7-8 and TRBJ2-7, is GAGVSQSPRYKVAKRGQDVALRCDPISGHVSLFWYQQALGQGPEFLTYFQNEAQLDKSGLPSDRFFAERPEGSVSTLKIQRTQQEDSAVYLCASSAGTGTFYEQYFGPGTRLTVT.

This chain uses TRBV10-2 with TRBJ2-7; maybe TRBD2 (5 bases). With 2 bases removed from V and 4 bases from J, the gap between germline ends came to 12 bases. Germline V lookup: CDR1 WSHSY, CDR2 SAAADI. The CDR3 runs 14 residues. The CDR3 reads CASSEAGYGYEQYF. CDR3 coding DNA: TGCGCCAGCAGTGAGGCGGGCTACGGATACGAGCAGTACTTC.

In DNA form, the CDR3 reads TGTGCCAGCTCACCAACAGGGGATTCAAACACTGAAGCTTTCTTT. Protein: CASSPTGDSNTEAFF. This chain connects TRBV18 to TRBJ1-1; 7 positions agree with TRBD1. V was pared by 2 bases and J by 2 bases, with 5 bases of the junction left unmatched. CDR1 is KGHSH and CDR2 is LQKENI in the germline V gene. CDR3 length: 15 amino acids. Full variable domain (rest looked up from reference TRBV18 and TRBJ1-1): NAGVMQNPRHLVRRRGQEARLRCSPMKGHSHVYWYRQLPEEGLKFMVYLQKENIIDESGMPKERFSAEFPKEGPSILRIQQVVRGDSAAYFCASSPTGDSNTEAFFGQGTRLTVV.

The CDR3 nucleotides read TGTGCCAGCAGCCAAGAAAGGGGGCAGGGGTACTATGGCTACACCTTC. Encoded protein: CASSQERGQGYYGYTF. The genes are TRBV4-2 and TRBJ1-2, with 7 bases aligning to TRBD1. The length of the CDR3 is 16 residues. V lost 0 bases to trimming and J lost 3 bases; unmatched junction nucleotides: 7. Germline V gives CDR1 LGHNA, CDR2 YNFKEQ.

The V call is TRBV6-5, the J call TRBJ2-2; no firm D call. The germline gives CDR1 MNHEY, CDR2 SVGAGI. The CDR3 totals 14 residues. The ends were cut back, 4 bases at V and 7 bases at J, with 13 bases in the middle. The CDR3 region has the DNA TGTGCCAGCAGTTCCCTGTCCCTCCGCGGGGAGCTGTTTTTT. It codes for CASSSLSLRGELFF.